This T cell receptor beta chain was identified in a study of shared clonotypes between healthy human individuals. Study at large: Three men and a couple of women, aged 18 to 49, were donors.

Using immunoSEQ multiplex PCR, the repertoire was profiled, and TCRdb retains in-frame clones only, with some absent. The sample includes 1.5 million to 2.5 million clones, about 95% of them seen just once. In the naive CD8 group, cells lacked CD45RO and were positively selected for CCR7, so terminally differentiated effector memory CD45RA+ cells were left out. There were no recent acute infections or vaccinations among the donors, who were healthy HIV-negative adults. Only Caucasian adults living in Nashville, Tennessee made up the donor group. Worth noting for this clone: What it binds is not known.

The CDR3 loop spans 12 amino acids. V lost 2 bases, J lost 8 bases, and 7 bases lay in between. CDR1 is PRHDT and CDR2 is FYEKMQ in the germline V gene (reference sequence). Study outcomes and limitations: Rarefaction gave evidence that sorted-subset sequencing remained incomplete despite large depth.

This chain joins TRBV13 and TRBJ2-4; no clear D gene. The sequencing input was naive CD8+ T cells sorted from blood. This sequence originates from a young man in good health. In nucleotides, the CDR3 is TGTGCCAGCAGCTTAAACCGTGACATTCAGTACTTC. This sequence encodes CASSLNRDIQYF.